This TCR beta chain was recovered during a study of blood T cell repertoires in COVID-19. Study-level background: Spain, Italy and the United States supplied samples that represented acute and convalescent COVID-19. PBMCs, B-cell-depleted T cells, or T cells provided the cDNA or gDNA that made up the material.

The germline V gene encodes CDR1 SNHLY and CDR2 FYNNEI. The CDR3 length is 14 residues. With 7 bases clipped from V and 3 bases from J, the junction kept 8 bases outside the gene matches. In the original processing: Estimated nucleated cell counts came from reference gene primer amplification. Clones were sequenced by immunoSEQ multiplex PCR, and TCRdb holds only the in-frame ones, with some missing. V and J calls and clone size are as listed in that table; D and trimming were resolved from the DNA. The sample yields some 370,000 clones, 90% seen once. The V gene is TRBV2, the J gene TRBJ1-1, with 7 bases that match TRBD1. The clonotype originates from a man aged 18 to 29 with active or convalescent COVID-19. Sequenced: peripheral blood. In nucleotides, the CDR3 is TGTGCCAGCACAAGACAGGGTGGGGACACTGAAGCTTTCTTT. The encoded protein is CASTRQGGDTEAFF.